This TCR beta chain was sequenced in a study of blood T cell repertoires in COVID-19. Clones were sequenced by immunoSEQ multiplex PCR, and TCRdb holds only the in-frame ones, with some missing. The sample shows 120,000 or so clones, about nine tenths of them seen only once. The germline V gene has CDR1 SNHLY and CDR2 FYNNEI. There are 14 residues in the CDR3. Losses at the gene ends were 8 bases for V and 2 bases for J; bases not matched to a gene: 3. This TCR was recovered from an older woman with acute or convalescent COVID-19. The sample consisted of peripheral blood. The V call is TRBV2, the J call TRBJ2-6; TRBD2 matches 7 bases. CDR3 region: CASGRAAGANVLTF. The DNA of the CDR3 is TGTGCCAGCGGGAGGGCTGCTGGGGCCAACGTCCTGACTTTC.